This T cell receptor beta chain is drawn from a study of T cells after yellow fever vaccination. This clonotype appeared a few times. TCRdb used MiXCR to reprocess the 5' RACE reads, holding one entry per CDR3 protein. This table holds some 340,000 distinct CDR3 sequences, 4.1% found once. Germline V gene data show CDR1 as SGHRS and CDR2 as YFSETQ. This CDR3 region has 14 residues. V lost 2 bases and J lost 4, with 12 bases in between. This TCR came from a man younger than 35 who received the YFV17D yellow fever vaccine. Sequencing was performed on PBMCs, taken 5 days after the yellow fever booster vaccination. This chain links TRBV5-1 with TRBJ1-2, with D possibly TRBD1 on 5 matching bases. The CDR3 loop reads CASSFGTDVYGYTF. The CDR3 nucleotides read TGCGCCAGCAGCTTCGGGACGGATGTCTATGGCTACACCTTC.